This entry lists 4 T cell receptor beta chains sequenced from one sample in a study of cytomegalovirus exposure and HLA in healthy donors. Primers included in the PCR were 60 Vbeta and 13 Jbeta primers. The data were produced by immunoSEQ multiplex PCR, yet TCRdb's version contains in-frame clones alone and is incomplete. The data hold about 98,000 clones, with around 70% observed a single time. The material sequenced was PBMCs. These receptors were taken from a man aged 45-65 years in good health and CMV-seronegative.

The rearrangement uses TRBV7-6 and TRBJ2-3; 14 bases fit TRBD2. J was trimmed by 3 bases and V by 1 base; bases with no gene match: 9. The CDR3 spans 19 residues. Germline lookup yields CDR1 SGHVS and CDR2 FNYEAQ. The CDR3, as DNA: TGTGCCAGCAGCTTAGGGACTAGCGGGGGGCTGGCTAGTACAGATACGCAGTATTTT. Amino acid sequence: CASSLGTSGGLASTDTQYF.

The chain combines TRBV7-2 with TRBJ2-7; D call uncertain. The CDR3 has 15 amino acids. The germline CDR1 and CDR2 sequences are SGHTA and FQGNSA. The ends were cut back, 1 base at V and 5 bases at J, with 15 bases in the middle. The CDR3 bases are TGTGCCAGCAGCTTAGATTATCAGGTGCCCAACGAGCAGTACTTC. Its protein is CASSLDYQVPNEQYF.

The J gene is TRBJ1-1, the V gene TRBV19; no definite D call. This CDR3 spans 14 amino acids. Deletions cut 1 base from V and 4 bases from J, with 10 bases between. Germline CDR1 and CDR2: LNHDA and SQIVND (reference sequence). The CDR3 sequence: CASSIVGGSTEAFF. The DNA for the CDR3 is TGTGCCAGTAGTATAGTCGGAGGAAGCACTGAAGCTTTCTTT. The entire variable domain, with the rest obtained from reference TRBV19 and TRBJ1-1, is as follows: DGGITQSPKYLFRKEGQNVTLSCEQNLNHDAMYWYRQDPGQGLRLIYYSQIVNDFQKGDIAEGYSVSREKKESFPLTVTSAQKNPTAFYLCASSIVGGSTEAFFGQGTRLTVV.

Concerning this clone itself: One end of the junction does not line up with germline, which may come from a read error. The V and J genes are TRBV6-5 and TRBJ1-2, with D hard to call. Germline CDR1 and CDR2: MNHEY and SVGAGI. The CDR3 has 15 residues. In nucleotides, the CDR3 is TGTGCCAGCAGTTACGGAGGGCCAGAGAACTATGACTACACCTTC. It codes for CASSYGGPENYDYTF.